The clone carrying this T cell receptor beta chain has a handful of counts. TRB rearrangements were amplified by multiplex PCR with BIOMED2 TRB-A/B primers. TCRdb redid the calling of the multiplex PCR reads with MiXCR, one entry per CDR3 protein. This sample has fewer than 25,000 distinct CDR3 sequences, with less than 30% found just once. This specimen belongs to a study of T and B cells in COVID-19 patients. Study-wide background: The recovered patients had mostly mild to moderate COVID-19 with outpatient management. At median age approximately 31 years, recovered patients were younger than active-infection patients at 67.

From blood, about 240-550 ng of genomic DNA served as TRB template. This CDR3 comprises 15 residues. Germline V gene data show CDR1 as KGHDR and CDR2 as SFDVKD. With V trimmed by 5 bases and J by 2 bases, 4 bases remained unmatched. The sample was blood. The receptor was isolated from a human donor who had recovered from COVID-19. The rearrangement uses TRBV24-1 and TRBJ2-1, with 8 bases aligning to TRBD2. Written as DNA, the CDR3 is TGTGCCACCAGTGCTAAGGGACTAGCCTACAATGAGCAGTTCTTC. Translated: CATSAKGLAYNEQFF.